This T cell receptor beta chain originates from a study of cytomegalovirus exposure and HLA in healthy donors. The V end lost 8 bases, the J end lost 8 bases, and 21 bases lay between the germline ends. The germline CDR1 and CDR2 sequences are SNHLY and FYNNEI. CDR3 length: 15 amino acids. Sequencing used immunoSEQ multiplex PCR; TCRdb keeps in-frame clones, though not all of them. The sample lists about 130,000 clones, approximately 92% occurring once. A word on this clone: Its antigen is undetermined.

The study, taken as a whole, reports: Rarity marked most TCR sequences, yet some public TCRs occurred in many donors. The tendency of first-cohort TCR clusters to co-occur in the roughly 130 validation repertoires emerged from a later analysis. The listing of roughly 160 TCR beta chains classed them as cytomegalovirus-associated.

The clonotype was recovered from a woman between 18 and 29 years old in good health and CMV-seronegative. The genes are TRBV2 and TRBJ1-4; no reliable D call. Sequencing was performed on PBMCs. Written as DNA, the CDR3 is TGTGCCAGCCCAGTTAGAGGTGGAGGTGGCGAAAAACTGTTTTTT. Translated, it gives CASPVRGGGGEKLFF. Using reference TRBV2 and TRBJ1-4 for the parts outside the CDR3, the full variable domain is EPEVTQTPSHQVTQMGQEVILRCVPISNHLYFYWYRQILGQKVEFLVSFYNNEISEKSEIFDDQFSVERPDGSNFTLKIRSTKLEDSAMYFCASPVRGGGGEKLFFGSGTQLSVL.